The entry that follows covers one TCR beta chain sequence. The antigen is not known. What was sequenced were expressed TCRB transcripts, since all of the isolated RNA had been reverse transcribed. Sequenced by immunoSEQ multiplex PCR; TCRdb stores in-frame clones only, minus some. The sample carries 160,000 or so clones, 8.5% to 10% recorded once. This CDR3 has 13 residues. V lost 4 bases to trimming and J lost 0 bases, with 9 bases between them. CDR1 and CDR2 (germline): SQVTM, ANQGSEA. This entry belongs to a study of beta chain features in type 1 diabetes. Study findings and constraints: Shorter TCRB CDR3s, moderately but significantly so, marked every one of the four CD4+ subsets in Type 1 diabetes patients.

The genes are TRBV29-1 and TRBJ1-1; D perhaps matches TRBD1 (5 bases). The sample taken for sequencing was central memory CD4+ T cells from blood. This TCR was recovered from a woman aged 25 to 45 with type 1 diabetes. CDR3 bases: TGCAGCGTTGGGAGACAGATGAACACTGAAGCTTTCTTT. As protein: CSVGRQMNTEAFF.